A selection of T cell receptor beta chains follows, all from one sample in a study of vaccination effects on CD4 cells after COVID-19. These receptors' targets are unknown. The data were produced by immunoSEQ multiplex PCR, yet TCRdb's version contains in-frame clones alone and is incomplete. The sample holds 20,000 to 25,000 clones, approximately 70% seen once. The sequencing here drew on CD4+ T cells from PBMCs cultured with SARS-CoV-2 spike peptides, taken after COVID-19 vaccination. The receptors come from a human donor who received a COVID-19 vaccine. The CDR3 runs from the conserved cysteine through the conserved F or W. Each record gives: J gene, clone size, V gene, D gene, CDR3 protein, CDR3 DNA. A D gene is named only where the DNA matches it firmly. A row's size may be missing; if present it is once, few, many or a size class.

j_call: TRBJ2-2
clone_size: .
v_call: TRBV11-2
d_call: TRBD2
cdr3_aa: CASSPTSGRSTGELFF
cdr3_nt: TGTGCCAGCAGCCCCACTAGCGGGAGGAGCACCGGGGAGCTGTTTTTT

j_call: TRBJ1-1
clone_size: few
v_call: TRBV5-6
d_call: .
cdr3_aa: CASSLYPGHQNTEAFF
cdr3_nt: TGTGCCAGCAGCTTATATCCGGGACACCAGAACACTGAAGCTTTCTTT

j_call: TRBJ1-5
clone_size: .
v_call: TRBV4-1
d_call: TRBD1
cdr3_aa: CASSQLVTGNQPQHF
cdr3_nt: TGCGCCAGCAGCCAACTTGTGACAGGGAATCAGCCCCAGCATTTT

j_call: TRBJ1-2
clone_size: .
v_call: TRBV11-3
d_call: TRBD1
cdr3_aa: CASSLGRGLNYGYTF
cdr3_nt: TGTGCCAGCAGCTTAGGAAGGGGGCTAAACTATGGCTACACCTTC

j_call: TRBJ2-5
clone_size: .
v_call: TRBV7-2
d_call: .
cdr3_aa: CASSLSHSQETQYF
cdr3_nt: TGTGCCAGCAGCTTATCCCACAGTCAAGAGACCCAGTACTTC

j_call: TRBJ1-3
clone_size: once
v_call: TRBV9
d_call: .
cdr3_aa: CASSVAAGEARGNTIYF
cdr3_nt: TGTGCCAGCAGCGTAGCGGCAGGCGAGGCGAGGGGAAACACCATATATTTT

j_call: TRBJ1-2
clone_size: .
v_call: TRBV6-1
d_call: .
cdr3_aa: CASSELTGTGGYTF
cdr3_nt: TGTGCCAGCAGTGAACTCACAGGGACCGGGGGCTACACCTTC

j_call: TRBJ2-5
clone_size: .
v_call: TRBV5-1
d_call: .
cdr3_aa: CASSLGGAQETQYF
cdr3_nt: TGCGCCAGCAGCTTGGGCGGAGCACAAGAGACCCAGTACTTC

j_call: TRBJ1-1
clone_size: .
v_call: TRBV14
d_call: .
cdr3_aa: CASSQVAGTIGTEAFF
cdr3_nt: TGTGCCAGCAGCCAAGTAGCCGGGACGATAGGCACTGAAGCTTTCTTT

j_call: TRBJ1-4
clone_size: .
v_call: TRBV12-3/TRBV12-4
d_call: .
cdr3_aa: CASSLSGVEKLFF
cdr3_nt: TGTGCCAGCAGTTTGTCAGGGGTTGAAAAACTGTTTTTT

j_call: TRBJ2-5
clone_size: few
v_call: TRBV19
d_call: .
cdr3_aa: CASSIGWAGQETQYF
cdr3_nt: TGTGCCAGTAGTATTGGCTGGGCAGGACAAGAGACCCAGTACTTC

j_call: TRBJ2-5
clone_size: .
v_call: TRBV18
d_call: .
cdr3_aa: CASSPSIDGFQETQYF
cdr3_nt: TGTGCCAGCTCACCGTCGATAGATGGGTTTCAAGAGACCCAGTACTTC

j_call: TRBJ2-6
clone_size: few
v_call: TRBV27
d_call: .
cdr3_aa: CASSSRIGANVLTF
cdr3_nt: TGTGCCAGCAGTTCCCGCATAGGGGCCAACGTCCTGACTTTC

j_call: TRBJ2-5
clone_size: .
v_call: TRBV11-2
d_call: .
cdr3_aa: CASSLGFQETQYF
cdr3_nt: TGTGCCAGCAGCTTGGGTTTCCAAGAGACCCAGTACTTC

j_call: TRBJ1-4
clone_size: few
v_call: TRBV6-6
d_call: .
cdr3_aa: CASSDRDNNEKLFF
cdr3_nt: TGTGCCAGCAGTGACAGAGATAATAATGAAAAACTGTTTTTT

j_call: TRBJ1-6
clone_size: .
v_call: TRBV27
d_call: .
cdr3_aa: CASSLSEEGLGSPLHF
cdr3_nt: TGTGCCAGCAGTTTATCGGAGGAGGGGCTGGGTTCACCCCTCCACTTT

j_call: TRBJ2-7
clone_size: .
v_call: TRBV5-1
d_call: TRBD2
cdr3_aa: CASSSLEISGGAGEQYF
cdr3_nt: TGCGCCAGCAGCTCCCTTGAAATTAGCGGGGGGGCCGGCGAGCAGTACTTC

j_call: TRBJ1-2
clone_size: .
v_call: TRBV10-3
d_call: .
cdr3_aa: CAISEYEGPGYGYTF
cdr3_nt: TGTGCCATCAGTGAGTACGAGGGGCCGGGGTATGGCTACACCTTC

j_call: TRBJ2-7
clone_size: .
v_call: TRBV6-1
d_call: TRBD1
cdr3_aa: CASSEGTGGPYEQYF
cdr3_nt: TGTGCCAGCAGTGAAGGGACAGGGGGCCCCTACGAGCAGTACTTC

j_call: TRBJ2-4
clone_size: .
v_call: TRBV25-1
d_call: TRBD1
cdr3_aa: CASSAQTGVQYF
cdr3_nt: TGTGCCAGCAGTGCTCAGACAGGGGTTCAGTACTTC

j_call: TRBJ2-1
clone_size: few
v_call: TRBV4-1
d_call: TRBD2
cdr3_aa: CASSQADLLAGGYNEQFF
cdr3_nt: TGCGCCAGCAGCCAAGCCGACCTCCTAGCGGGGGGATACAATGAGCAGTTCTTC

j_call: TRBJ2-3
clone_size: .
v_call: TRBV6-1
d_call: .
cdr3_aa: CASSDVWGAETQYF
cdr3_nt: TGTGCCAGCAGTGACGTCTGGGGAGCGGAGACGCAGTATTTT

j_call: TRBJ2-1
clone_size: .
v_call: TRBV12-3/TRBV12-4
d_call: .
cdr3_aa: CASRLRFHNEQFF
cdr3_nt: TGTGCCAGCAGGTTAAGGTTCCACAATGAGCAGTTCTTC

j_call: TRBJ2-1
clone_size: .
v_call: TRBV27
d_call: .
cdr3_aa: CASTPAGPVPEQFF
cdr3_nt: TGTGCCAGCACCCCTGCGGGCCCCGTACCGGAGCAGTTCTTC

j_call: TRBJ1-2
clone_size: once
v_call: TRBV7-9
d_call: TRBD1
cdr3_aa: CAREEGTGGYTF
cdr3_nt: TGTGCCAGGGAGGAGGGGACAGGGGGCTACACCTTC

j_call: TRBJ1-1
clone_size: medium-sized
v_call: TRBV6-1
d_call: TRBD1
cdr3_aa: CASSEQTGGTEAFF
cdr3_nt: TGTGCCAGCAGTGAACAGACAGGGGGGACTGAAGCTTTCTTT

j_call: TRBJ1-1
clone_size: .
v_call: TRBV19
d_call: TRBD1
cdr3_aa: CASSIGGRGLTEAFF
cdr3_nt: TGTGCCAGTAGTATAGGAGGCAGGGGGCTCACTGAAGCTTTCTTT

j_call: TRBJ2-5
clone_size: .
v_call: TRBV7-9
d_call: .
cdr3_aa: CASSLGAGIQETQYF
cdr3_nt: TGTGCCAGCAGCTTAGGGGCGGGGATCCAAGAGACCCAGTACTTC

j_call: TRBJ2-5
clone_size: .
v_call: TRBV20-1
d_call: .
cdr3_aa: CSASRRVGRQETQYF
cdr3_nt: TGCAGTGCTAGTAGGAGGGTGGGTCGGCAAGAGACCCAGTACTTC

j_call: TRBJ1-2
clone_size: .
v_call: TRBV4-1
d_call: TRBD1
cdr3_aa: CASSHFNRGNYGYTF
cdr3_nt: TGCGCCAGCAGCCATTTTAACAGGGGTAACTATGGCTACACCTTC

j_call: TRBJ2-6
clone_size: .
v_call: TRBV10-2
d_call: TRBD1
cdr3_aa: CASSESRQGASLGANVLTF
cdr3_nt: TGCGCCAGCAGTGAGTCTCGACAGGGGGCAAGTCTTGGGGCCAACGTCCTGACTTTC

j_call: TRBJ1-4
clone_size: .
v_call: TRBV11-2
d_call: .
cdr3_aa: CASSNGDSPPEKLFF
cdr3_nt: TGTGCCAGCAGCAACGGAGATTCACCGCCTGAAAAACTGTTTTTT

j_call: TRBJ2-2
clone_size: .
v_call: TRBV3-1/TRBV3-2
d_call: .
cdr3_aa: CASSQGATGELFF
cdr3_nt: TGTGCCAGCAGCCAGGGAGCCACCGGGGAGCTGTTTTTT

j_call: TRBJ1-1
clone_size: .
v_call: TRBV3-1/TRBV3-2
d_call: .
cdr3_aa: CASSQDLGREAFF
cdr3_nt: TGTGCCAGCAGCCAAGATTTGGGGCGGGAAGCTTTCTTT

j_call: TRBJ2-5
clone_size: .
v_call: TRBV15
d_call: .
cdr3_aa: CATSRVSGVGETQYF
cdr3_nt: TGTGCCACCAGCAGAGTGTCCGGGGTGGGGGAGACCCAGTACTTC

j_call: TRBJ2-3
clone_size: .
v_call: TRBV19
d_call: .
cdr3_aa: CASSIGHLGADTQYF
cdr3_nt: TGTGCCAGTAGTATCGGACACCTGGGGGCAGATACGCAGTATTTT

j_call: TRBJ2-1
clone_size: few
v_call: TRBV4-1
d_call: TRBD2
cdr3_aa: CASSQGTSGLNEQFF
cdr3_nt: TGCGCCAGCAGCCAAGGGACTAGCGGGCTCAATGAGCAGTTCTTC

j_call: TRBJ1-2
clone_size: few
v_call: TRBV5-5
d_call: TRBD1
cdr3_aa: CASSSTGGNYGYTF
cdr3_nt: TGTGCCAGCAGCTCGACAGGGGGGAACTATGGCTACACCTTC

j_call: TRBJ1-6
clone_size: once
v_call: TRBV6-5
d_call: .
cdr3_aa: CASSYSTIVGSPLHF
cdr3_nt: TGTGCCAGCAGTTACTCGACTATAGTCGGTTCACCCCTCCACTTT

j_call: TRBJ1-2
clone_size: .
v_call: TRBV4-1
d_call: .
cdr3_aa: CASSQGHRDPSRDGYTF
cdr3_nt: TGCGCCAGCAGCCAAGGCCACAGGGATCCCTCTCGGGATGGCTACACCTTC

j_call: TRBJ2-1
clone_size: few
v_call: TRBV10-3
d_call: .
cdr3_aa: CAISEQGSYNEQFF
cdr3_nt: TGTGCCATCAGTGAGCAGGGGTCCTACAATGAGCAGTTCTTC

j_call: TRBJ2-7
clone_size: .
v_call: TRBV5-1
d_call: TRBD1
cdr3_aa: CASSVGQTGAYEQYF
cdr3_nt: TGCGCCAGCAGCGTGGGGCAAACAGGGGCCTACGAGCAGTACTTC

j_call: TRBJ2-1
clone_size: few
v_call: TRBV7-9
d_call: TRBD1
cdr3_aa: CASSRRDSLGHEQFF
cdr3_nt: TGTGCCAGCAGCCGTCGGGACAGCTTAGGCCATGAGCAGTTCTTC

j_call: TRBJ1-1
clone_size: .
v_call: TRBV29-1
d_call: .
cdr3_aa: CSVSDSMNTEAFF
cdr3_nt: TGCAGCGTTTCGGACAGTATGAACACTGAAGCTTTCTTT

j_call: TRBJ2-7
clone_size: once
v_call: TRBV18
d_call: .
cdr3_aa: CASSKTGAYEQYF
cdr3_nt: TGTGCCAGCTCAAAAACGGGGGCCTACGAGCAGTACTTC

j_call: TRBJ1-2
clone_size: once
v_call: TRBV27
d_call: .
cdr3_aa: CASSLGHNYGYTF
cdr3_nt: TGTGCCAGCAGTTTGGGCCATAACTATGGCTACACCTTC

j_call: TRBJ1-5
clone_size: few
v_call: TRBV19
d_call: TRBD1
cdr3_aa: CATAGTGVYSNQPQHF
cdr3_nt: TGTGCCACGGCCGGGACAGGGGTTTATAGCAATCAGCCCCAGCATTTT

j_call: TRBJ1-5
clone_size: few
v_call: TRBV29-1
d_call: .
cdr3_aa: CSVGTNNQPQHF
cdr3_nt: TGCAGCGTTGGGACAAACAATCAGCCCCAGCATTTT

j_call: TRBJ2-3
clone_size: .
v_call: TRBV20-1
d_call: TRBD2
cdr3_aa: CSASVRGVGDTQYF
cdr3_nt: TGCAGTGCTAGTGTGCGGGGGGTGGGAGATACGCAGTATTTT

j_call: TRBJ2-7
clone_size: once
v_call: TRBV4-1
d_call: TRBD2
cdr3_aa: CASSHLAVTYEQYF
cdr3_nt: TGCGCCAGCAGCCATCTAGCGGTAACCTACGAGCAGTACTTC

j_call: TRBJ1-2
clone_size: .
v_call: TRBV5-1
d_call: .
cdr3_aa: CASSPDVPNYGYTF
cdr3_nt: TGCGCCAGCAGCCCGGACGTTCCTAACTATGGCTACACCTTC

j_call: TRBJ2-3
clone_size: .
v_call: TRBV7-2
d_call: TRBD2
cdr3_aa: CASSRRLAGDRTDTQYF
cdr3_nt: TGTGCCAGCAGCCGCCGACTAGCGGGGGATCGGACAGATACGCAGTATTTT

j_call: TRBJ2-7
clone_size: .
v_call: TRBV6-1
d_call: .
cdr3_aa: CASSEGLPYEQYF
cdr3_nt: TGTGCCAGCAGTGAAGGGCTTCCCTACGAGCAGTACTTC